This T cell receptor (beta chain) came from a study of sequential checkpoint blockade in melanoma. The CDR3 covers 14 residues. Germline V gives CDR1 LNHDA, CDR2 SQIVND (reference sequence). With 7 bases removed from V and 4 bases from J, the gap between germline ends came to 15 bases. As for treatment: randomized to nivolumab then ipilimumab (arm A) or the reverse (arm B). Here immunoSEQ multiplex PCR was the method, and the copy in TCRdb shows in-frame clones only, minus some. This table has almost 20,000 clones, roughly four fifths appearing once. The material sequenced was CD8+ T cells sorted from blood (inferred from file names), taken from a patient given nivolumab and ipilimumab in sequence. The chain has TRBV19 and TRBJ2-3; unclear D gene. The sequence was collected from a human donor with melanoma. The DNA of the CDR3 is TGTGCCAGTACTCCCGCCCTAAGTGCAGATACGCAGTATTTT. It codes for CASTPALSADTQYF.